The 30 T cell receptor beta chains reported below all come from one sample, sequenced in a study of blood T cell repertoires in COVID-19 (dated by TCRdb to the early 2020s). The library came from the immunoSEQ multiplex PCR assay. TCRdb provides this immuneACCESS table in a form limited to in-frame rearrangements. Some clones are lacking; in checked studies, under half of them reflect an unresolved V gene, and why the rest are absent is not known. Within this sample are 150,000 to 160,000 clones, with approximately 83% of them counted one time only. The top ten clones comprise around 10% of the sample. Material for sequencing was peripheral blood. The receptors come from an older woman with COVID-19, enrolled during active disease.

V is TRBV21-1 and J is TRBJ2-1; the D call in the table, TRBD1, was not verified against the DNA. TRBV21-1 is termed a pseudogene. This CDR3 is 17 amino acids long. This CDR3 reads CASSRTQGGSSYNEQFF. In DNA form, the CDR3 reads TGTGCCAGCAGCCGGACCCAGGGGGGATCCTCCTACAATGAGCAGTTCTTC.

The J gene is TRBJ1-1, the V gene TRBV27; D is possibly TRBD1 (5 bases). Trimming took off 5 bases at V and 3 bases at J, with 7 bases between the two ends. CDR3 length equals 12 residues. The germline gives CDR1 MNHEY, CDR2 SMNVEV (reference sequence). The CDR3 spells CASSQGDTEAFF. CDR3 in DNA: TGTGCCAGCAGTCAGGGTGACACTGAAGCTTTCTTT.

The chain is built from TRBV18 and TRBJ1-2; 7 bases are shared with TRBD1. Germline V CDR1 and CDR2: KGHSH, LQKENI. The CDR3 is made up of 14 amino acids. Unmatched junction bases numbered 7, after V lost 3 bases and J lost 6 bases. The DNA of the CDR3 is TGTGCCAGCTCACCGTCAGGGGGTAAGGATGGCTACACCTTC. Protein sequence: CASSPSGGKDGYTF.

CDR3 protein: CASSQEGASRYEQFF. As DNA, the CDR3 is TGTGCCAGCAGCCAAGAGGGGGCTAGCCGTTATGAGCAGTTCTTC. The genes are TRBV14 and TRBJ2-1; D is perhaps TRBD1 (6 bases). The CDR3 length is 15 residues. The germline CDR1 and CDR2 sequences are SGHDN and FVKESK. V shed 0 bases and J shed 8 bases, with 14 bases lying between them.

This sequence joins TRBV6-1 and TRBJ2-5; perhaps TRBD1 as D (6 bases). The CDR3 sequence is 14 residues long. CDR1 and CDR2 from the germline V gene are MNHNS and SASEGT. V was clipped by 2 bases and J by 2 bases, with 9 bases between them. The CDR3 spells CASSEHGTQETQYF. The CDR3 DNA sequence: TGTGCCAGCAGTGAACACGGGACACAAGAGACCCAGTACTTC.

This chain uses TRBV2 with TRBJ1-1; 8 nucleotides line up with TRBD1. This CDR3 spans 14 amino acids. Germline CDR1 is SNHLY and CDR2 is FYNNEI. The V and J ends lost 3 bases and 1 base, in that order; junction bases with no gene match: 1. The CDR3 DNA sequence: TGTGCCAGCAGTGACGACAGGGGGAACACTGAAGCTTTCTTT. It is translated as CASSDDRGNTEAFF.

The rearrangement joins TRBV3-1 (or the pseudogene TRBV3-2) to TRBJ2-7; TRBD1 matches at 9 bases. This CDR3 has 15 amino acids. Per germline, CDR1 LGHDT and CDR2 YNNKEL (reference sequence). With V trimmed by 5 bases and J by 0 bases, 5 bases remained unmatched. Here the CDR3 reads CASSDRTGASYEQYF. The CDR3 nucleotides are TGTGCCAGCAGCGACAGGACAGGGGCCTCCTACGAGCAGTACTTC.

The chain employs TRBV7-2 and TRBJ1-3, with D possibly TRBD1 on 5 matching bases. Germline V gene sequence: CDR1 SGHTA, CDR2 FQGNSA. The CDR3 is 15 amino acids. V was shortened by 5 bases and J by 0 bases, with 11 bases between the two germline ends. For the CDR3, the DNA is TGTGCCAGCAGCCCCAGGGTACCCTCTGGAAACACCATATATTTT. The encoded protein is CASSPRVPSGNTIYF. The variable domain in full, with the rest retrieved from reference TRBV7-2 and TRBJ1-3, is GAGVSQSPSNKVTEKGKDVELRCDPISGHTALYWYRQSLGQGLEFLIYFQGNSAPDKSGLPSDRFSAERTGGSVSTLTIQRTQQEDSAVYLCASSPRVPSGNTIYFGEGSWLTVV.

This chain connects TRBV28 to TRBJ2-6; tentatively, D is TRBD2 (6 bases). V lost 4 bases to trimming and J lost 1 base, with 8 bases between them. This CDR3 comprises 15 residues. From germline, CDR1 is MDHEN and CDR2 SYDVKM. In DNA form, the CDR3 reads TGTGCCAGCAGTTCTGGGGGGTCTGGGGCCAACGTCCTGACTTTC. Amino acids: CASSSGGSGANVLTF. Supplemented by reference TRBV28 and TRBJ2-6, the full variable domain reads DVKVTQSSRYLVKRTGEKVFLECVQDMDHENMFWYRQDPGLGLRLIYFSYDVKMKEKGDIPEGYSVSREKKERFSLILESASTNQTSMYLCASSSGGSGANVLTFGAGSRLTVL.

The DNA for the CDR3 is TGCGCCAGCAGCATACTAGCGGGGAACCCCACAGATACGCAGTATTTT. Translation: CASSILAGNPTDTQYF. The V and J genes are TRBV5-1 and TRBJ2-3, with 10 nucleotides matching TRBD2. This CDR3 has 16 amino acids. The junction had 7 bases not matched to a gene; V was cut back by 4 bases and J by 2 bases. The V gene's germline CDR1 is SGHRS and CDR2 YFSETQ.

V usage is TRBV2 and J usage is TRBJ2-1, with unresolved D. This CDR3 region has 11 residues. V lost 6 bases and J lost 7, with 7 bases in between. Germline CDR1 is SNHLY and CDR2 is FYNNEI. CDR3 sequence: CASRSPNEQFF. In DNA, the CDR3 is TGTGCCAGCAGGTCCCCTAATGAGCAGTTCTTC.

The CDR3 region is CASSPTGVAFF. The CDR3 nucleotides read TGTGCCAGCAGCCCTACAGGGGTAGCTTTCTTT. The chain couples TRBV7-9 to TRBJ1-1; 7 positions match TRBD1. This CDR3 has 11 amino acids. Germline V gene lookup returns CDR1 SEHNR and CDR2 FQNEAQ (reference sequence). The junction had 4 bases not matched to a gene; V was cut back by 5 bases and J by 10 bases.

This chain uses TRBV5-1 with TRBJ1-3; 8 nucleotides match TRBD1. V trimming: 3 bases; J trimming: 9 bases; junction bases outside the gene matches: 5. The CDR3 contains 13 residues. CDR1 SGHRS and CDR2 YFSETQ come from the germline V gene. The CDR3: CASSSGQGGTIYF. In nucleotides, the CDR3 is TGCGCCAGCAGCTCAGGACAGGGCGGCACCATATATTTT. Full variable domain (rest looked up from reference TRBV5-1 and TRBJ1-3): KAGVTQTPRYLIKTRGQQVTLSCSPISGHRSVSWYQQTPGQGLQFLFEYFSETQRNKGNFPGRFSGRQFSNSRSEMNVSTLELGDSALYLCASSSGQGGTIYFGEGSWLTVV.

V usage is TRBV6-5 and J usage is TRBJ1-2; D remains unclear. Germline CDR1 MNHEY, CDR2 SVGAGI. V gave up 2 bases and J gave up 1 base, with 5 bases separating them. The CDR3 extends over 13 amino acids. The CDR3: CASSYDYNYGYTF. The CDR3 DNA is TGTGCCAGCAGTTACGACTATAACTATGGCTACACCTTC.

V gene TRBV5-4 combines with J gene TRBJ1-2; TRBD1 aligns across 7 bases. The CDR3 has 14 amino acids. The V segment lost 3 bases and the J segment 4 bases; nucleotides outside the gene matches: 6. Germline CDR1 is SGHNT and CDR2 is YYREEE (reference sequence). CDR3: CASSSDRVTYGYTF. DNA for the CDR3: TGTGCCAGCAGCTCCGACAGGGTGACCTATGGCTACACCTTC.

This clone was picked up one time. The chain joins TRBV6-4 to TRBJ2-2; D is ambiguous. V lost 5 bases to trimming and J lost 4 bases, with 8 bases between them. CDR3 length equals 13 residues. CDR1 and CDR2 (germline): MRHNA, SNTAGT. CDR3 sequence (DNA): TGTGCCAGCAGTCCACAGTCCACCGGGGAGCTGTTTTTT. The encoded protein is CASSPQSTGELFF.

The genes are TRBV5-6 and TRBJ1-2; D is ambiguous. The V end lost 3 bases, the J end lost 5 bases, and 14 bases lay between the germline ends. CDR1 SGHDT and CDR2 YYEEEE come from the germline V gene. The CDR3 consists of 14 residues. The DNA for the CDR3 is TGTGCCAGCAGCTCGGGCCTAGCGGTGTATGGCTACACCTTC. Its protein product is CASSSGLAVYGYTF.

The rearrangement joins TRBV7-2 to TRBJ1-5, with 9 bases identical to TRBD1. V dropped 1 base and J dropped 1; count of bases not matched to a gene: 5. The CDR3 sequence is 17 residues long. Germline V CDR1 and CDR2: SGHTA, FQGNSA. The CDR3 loop is CASSLGRQGVSNQPQHF. Written as DNA, the CDR3 is TGTGCCAGCAGCTTAGGGAGACAGGGGGTAAGCAATCAGCCCCAGCATTTT.

The chain links TRBV24-1 to TRBJ1-5; TRBD1 is a possible D gene (5 bases). Germline V gives CDR1 KGHDR, CDR2 SFDVKD. The CDR3 length is 13 residues. Trimming shortened V by 7 bases and J by 2 bases, and 8 bases separated the two germline ends. CDR3 residues: CATSGGGNQPQHF. CDR3 sequence (DNA): TGTGCCACCAGCGGGGGTGGCAATCAGCCCCAGCATTTT.

The chain carries TRBV30 and TRBJ1-4, with 9 bases matching TRBD1. Looked up from germline, CDR1 is GTSNPN and CDR2 is SVGIG (reference sequence). V was pared by 0 bases and J by 6 bases, with 5 bases of the junction left unmatched. The CDR3 extends over 15 amino acids. Here the CDR3 reads CAWSVSTGGDEKLFF. CDR3 in DNA: TGTGCCTGGAGTGTGTCGACAGGGGGTGATGAAAAACTGTTTTTT.

The chain uses TRBV30 and TRBJ1-4; 7 bases map to TRBD1. The CDR3 spans 13 residues. The J segment lost 3 bases and the V segment lost 7 bases, leaving 5 bases of the junction unmatched. Germline loops: CDR1 GTSNPN, CDR2 SVGIG (reference sequence). The chain's CDR3 is CAYQGQPNEKLFF. The CDR3 DNA reads TGTGCCTACCAGGGACAGCCTAATGAAAAACTGTTTTTT.

The chain recombines TRBV29-1 with TRBJ2-1; TRBD1 matches at 7 bases. CDR1 SQVTM and CDR2 ANQGSEA come from the germline V gene. Trimming cost V 3 bases and J 9 bases; bases outside gene matches: 5. The CDR3 loop spans 12 amino acids. The CDR3 loop reads CSVERGTAEQFF. CDR3 in DNA: TGCAGCGTTGAGAGAGGGACAGCTGAGCAGTTCTTC.

This clone has a single count. The chain is built from TRBV19 and TRBJ2-3; TRBD1 aligns across 8 bases. The CDR3 sequence is 15 residues long. The V and J ends lost 5 bases and 2 bases, in that order; junction bases with no gene match: 6. Germline V lookup: CDR1 LNHDA, CDR2 SQIVND (reference sequence). The CDR3 DNA follows: TGTGCCAGTAGTCGTCAGGGGGCGAACACAGATACGCAGTATTTT. Amino acid sequence: CASSRQGANTDTQYF.

This chain connects TRBV11-2 to TRBJ2-1; TRBD1 agrees at 11 bases. Germline CDR1 is SGHAT and CDR2 is FQNNGV. J gave up 0 bases and V 2 bases, and 6 bases lay outside the gene matches. The CDR3 sequence is 18 residues long. The CDR3 loop reads CASSLRDRGFLSYNEQFF. CDR3 DNA: TGTGCCAGCAGCTTAAGGGACAGGGGGTTTCTCTCCTACAATGAGCAGTTCTTC.

The J gene is TRBJ2-2, the V gene TRBV5-4, with 12 bases that match TRBD2. The V gene's germline CDR1 is SGHNT and CDR2 YYREEE (reference sequence). CDR3 length equals 17 residues. Trimming removed 4 bases from V and 6 bases from J; junction bases left unmatched: 10. The CDR3 coding sequence is TGTGCCAGCAGCCCTCGACTAGCGGGAGCTCCGGCCGGGGAGCTGTTTTTT. It specifies CASSPRLAGAPAGELFF.

This chain connects TRBV19 to TRBJ2-1; TRBD2 matches 13 bases. V dropped 10 bases and J dropped 6; count of bases not matched to a gene: 3. Germline V gene sequence: CDR1 LNHDA, CDR2 SQIVND (reference sequence). The CDR3 contains 13 residues. CDR3 nucleotide sequence: TGTGCCACGGGACTAGCGGGGATCAATGAGCAGTTCTTC. It codes for CATGLAGINEQFF.

The chain recombines TRBV9 with TRBJ1-3; weak D call: TRBD1 (6 bases). Deletions cut 1 base from V and 4 bases from J, with 12 bases between. The germline CDR1 and CDR2 sequences are SGDLS and YYNGEE. CDR3 size: 15 residues. As DNA, the CDR3 is TGTGCCAGCAGCGTAACGGACAGATTCGGAAACACCATATATTTT. The encoded protein is CASSVTDRFGNTIYF.

The chain links TRBV14 to TRBJ2-1, with 7 bases identical to TRBD2. In germline, CDR1 is SGHDN, CDR2 FVKESK. V shed 3 bases and J 4 bases; nucleotides not matched to a gene: 6. The CDR3 has 15 amino acids. CDR3 coding DNA: TGTGCCAGCAGCCATCAGGGAGGGCTTTACAATGAGCAGTTCTTC. Its translation is CASSHQGGLYNEQFF.

This sequence joins TRBV2 and TRBJ1-5; 9 bases fit TRBD1. The V gene end was trimmed by 9 bases and the J gene end by 6 bases; junction bases not matched to a gene: 3. This CDR3 is 12 amino acids long. The germline CDR1 and CDR2 sequences are SNHLY and FYNNEI. The CDR3 protein is CARGTGLQPQHF. CDR3 DNA: TGTGCCAGGGGGACAGGGCTTCAGCCCCAGCATTTT.

The rearrangement joins TRBV6-1 to TRBJ1-5, with D possibly matching TRBD1 (5 bases). Trimming removed 3 bases from V and 5 bases from J, with 14 bases in between. The CDR3 runs to 15 residues. CDR1 and CDR2 from the germline V gene are MNHNS and SASEGT. CDR3 bases: TGTGCCAGCAGTGACATGGCGGGGCGGGATCAGCCCCAGCATTTT. It encodes CASSDMAGRDQPQHF.